This T cell receptor beta chain was sequenced for a study of T cells in Graves' hyperthyroidism and ophthalmopathy. J was trimmed by 4 bases and V by 0 bases; bases with no gene match: 17. The V gene's germline CDR1 is DFQATT and CDR2 SNEGSKA (reference sequence). The CDR3 runs to 19 residues. Researchers took RNA transcripts and amplified the TCR beta CDR3 regions from them. RT-PCR in the first round (using the HTBI primer set) targeted the TCR CDR3. Via MiXCR, TCRdb re-called the multiplex PCR reads, giving one row per CDR3 protein. The sample has more than 350,000 distinct CDR3 sequences; approximately 18% are singletons.

The chain recombines TRBV20-1 with TRBJ1-5; 8 bases are shared with TRBD1. The sequence was obtained from a woman aged 30 to 39 with Graves' hyperthyroidism that later progressed to Graves' ophthalmopathy. Specimen: blood. CDR3 DNA sequence: TGCAGTGCTAGAGACATACTAAGGGACAGGCCAGGGGAAAATCAGCCCCAGCATTTT. Translating it yields CSARDILRDRPGENQPQHF.